This record covers a single T cell receptor beta chain. The antigen is unknown. The data stem from a study of cytomegalovirus exposure and HLA in healthy donors. Notes on the study in general: Reports state that TCR beta sequences accurately predicted most subjects' HLA-A and HLA-B alleles. As a later analysis showed, several of the most significant clusters appeared to be linked to common viral pathogens.

Participants comprised healthy donors of bone marrow. After removal of 5 bases from V and 6 bases from J, the junction contained 9 bases not matched to a gene. The CDR3 is 16 amino acids. Germline CDR1 reads SGHVS; CDR2 reads FQNEAQ. The PCR made use of 60 Vbeta and 13 Jbeta primers. TCRdb keeps only in-frame clones here, not all; method: immunoSEQ multiplex PCR. This table holds 130,000 to 150,000 clones, 80% to 85% found once. Specimen: PBMCs. The clonotype originates from a woman aged 30 to 39 in good health and CMV-seronegative. The gene calls are TRBV7-8 and TRBJ2-2; 10 bases align to TRBD2. In DNA, the CDR3 is TGTGCCAGCAGCACTCTAGCGGGGGAGAGGTCCGGGGAGCTGTTTTTT. It translates to CASSTLAGERSGELFF.